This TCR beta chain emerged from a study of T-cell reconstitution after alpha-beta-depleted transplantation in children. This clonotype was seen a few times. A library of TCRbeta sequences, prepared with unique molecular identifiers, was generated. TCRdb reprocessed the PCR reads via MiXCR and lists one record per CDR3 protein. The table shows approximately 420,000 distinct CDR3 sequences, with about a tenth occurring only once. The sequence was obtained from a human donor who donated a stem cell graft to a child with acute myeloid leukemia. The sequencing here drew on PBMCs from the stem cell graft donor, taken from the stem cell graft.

The CDR3 protein is CASSARGNSYNEQFF. CDR3 DNA: TGTGCCAGCAGCGCTCGGGGGAACTCCTACAATGAGCAGTTCTTC. The chain joins TRBV11-2 to TRBJ2-1; a weak D match, TRBD2 (6 bases). The CDR3 has 15 residues. Trimming left V 5 bases short and J 0 bases short, with 11 bases between. The germline gives CDR1 SGHAT, CDR2 FQNNGV.